This TCR beta chain came from a study of cytomegalovirus exposure and HLA in healthy donors. Study-wide results and limits: Rare TCR sequences dominated, though some public TCRs recurred in many donors. Through in vitro validation, three CMV-associated chains were shown to be specific for CMV antigens. Reports indicated that the classifier achieved high specificity and sensitivity in diagnosing cytomegalovirus status. The authors listed 180 or so TCR beta chains as cytomegalovirus-associated.

Here immunoSEQ multiplex PCR was the method, and the copy in TCRdb shows in-frame clones only, minus some. The table shows roughly 140,000 clones, with about 89% occurring only once. Between the trimmed V and J ends, which lost 4 bases and 7 bases, there was a span of 13 bases. The CDR3 extends over 13 amino acids. Germline V gene data show CDR1 as SGHDN and CDR2 as FVKESK. With respect to this clone: What it binds is not known.

Sequences were obtained from PBMCs. The J gene is TRBJ1-2, the V gene TRBV14, with a possible D match to TRBD1 (6 bases). The TCR was taken from a woman between 18 and 29 years old in good health and CMV-seropositive. The CDR3 coding sequence is TGTGCCAGCAGCCCCCGAGGGGGGGGTGGCTACACCTTC. It is translated as CASSPRGGGGYTF.